These T cell receptor beta chains were read from a single sample in a study of regulatory T cells in long-lasting Graves disease. TCRdb re-called the multiplex PCR reads through MiXCR, storing one row per CDR3 protein. Counted here are roughly 400,000 distinct CDR3 sequences, over 12% occurring once; the ten biggest clones make up about 8.2%. The same sample was also studied in work on T cells in Graves' hyperthyroidism and ophthalmopathy.

Sequences were derived from peripheral blood mononuclear cells (PBMCs), sampled at new diagnosis, from a patient treated with antithyroid drugs. Every receptor here comes from a woman in her thirties or forties with Graves disease. The CDR3 runs from the conserved cysteine through the conserved F or W. D genes are given only for firm matches. Where a row states a size, it is once, few, many or the class of an expanded clone; other rows omit it.

CDR3,DNA,J,size,V,D
CASSQSGRARNEQFF,TGTGCCAGCAGCCAAAGCGGGAGGGCCAGGAATGAGCAGTTCTTC,TRBJ2-1,many,TRBV14,TRBD2
CASNQGQGDGTQYF,TGTGCCAGCAACCAGGGGCAGGGGGATGGGACCCAGTACTTC,TRBJ2-5,many,TRBV12-3/TRBV12-4,TRBD1
CAWIPRGPTSHEQFF,TGTGCCTGGATTCCTCGTGGACCCACATCCCATGAGCAGTTCTTC,TRBJ2-1,few,TRBV30,.
CASSLGGGNEQYF,TGTGCCAGCAGCTTAGGAGGGGGGAACGAGCAGTACTTC,TRBJ2-7,.,TRBV7-2,.
CASIGTENTGELFF,TGTGCCAGCATTGGGACAGAGAACACCGGGGAGCTGTTTTTT,TRBJ2-2,many,TRBV2,TRBD1
CASSHGSLTGTFF,TGTGCCAGCAGCCACGGGAGTCTGACCGGGACGTTCTTC,TRBJ2-1,few,TRBV3-1,.
CASSLEGAHTQYF,TGCGCCAGCAGTTTAGAGGGGGCGCATACGCAGTATTTT,TRBJ2-3,few,TRBV10-1,TRBD1
CATSRVVGVGGELFF,TGTGCCACCAGCAGAGTTGTGGGAGTAGGCGGGGAGCTGTTTTTT,TRBJ2-2,.,TRBV15,.
CASSLGTSGRAGTDTQYF,TGCGCCAGCAGCCTCGGGACTAGCGGGAGGGCCGGCACAGATACGCAGTATTTT,TRBJ2-3,.,TRBV4-1,TRBD2
CASSWDRVAKNIQYF,TGTGCCAGCAGCTGGGACAGGGTAGCCAAAAACATTCAGTACTTC,TRBJ2-4,many,TRBV28,TRBD1